This entry lists 28 T cell receptor beta chains sequenced from one sample in a study of blood T cell repertoires in COVID-19. Sequencing used immunoSEQ multiplex PCR; TCRdb keeps in-frame clones, though not all of them. The sample shows 150,000 to 200,000 clones, around 80% of them seen only once. The sample consisted of peripheral blood. Source of these receptors: a woman aged 55-70 years with acute or convalescent COVID-19.

This chain links TRBV4-1 with TRBJ2-1; D may be TRBD2 (7 bases). Germline assignment: CDR1 MGHRA and CDR2 YSYEKL. The CDR3 runs to 14 residues. V was trimmed by 3 bases and J by 2 bases, leaving 8 bases between them. The CDR3, as DNA: TGCGCCAGCAGCCAGGGGGGGCCCTACAATGAGCAGTTCTTC. Encoded protein: CASSQGGPYNEQFF.

The rearrangement links TRBV7-3 to TRBJ2-1; 7 bases agree with TRBD1. With V trimmed by 5 bases and J by 1 base, 2 bases remained unmatched. In germline, CDR1 is SGHTA, CDR2 FQGTGA. CDR3 length equals 14 residues. The CDR3 DNA follows: TGTGCCAGCAGCCGACAGGGATCCTACAATGAGCAGTTCTTC. This encodes CASSRQGSYNEQFF.

V and J are TRBV6-5 and TRBJ2-3; 9 positions agree with TRBD1. This CDR3 contains 16 residues. Germline V gene data show CDR1 as MNHEY and CDR2 as SVGAGI. J gave up 6 bases and V 4 bases, and 11 bases lay outside the gene matches. This CDR3 is CASSSPVRDRDDTQYF. DNA for the CDR3: TGTGCCAGCAGTTCTCCTGTCCGGGACAGGGATGATACGCAGTATTTT.

The CDR3 loop is CASSLRGGGNTEAFF. CDR3 sequence (DNA): TGTGCCAGCAGTCTACGAGGGGGTGGGAACACTGAAGCTTTCTTT. The V gene is TRBV6-5, the J gene TRBJ1-1; tentative D call: TRBD1 (6 bases). CDR3 size: 15 residues. Germline V gives CDR1 MNHEY, CDR2 SVGAGI. Between the trimmed V and J ends, which lost 5 bases and 1 base, there was a span of 14 bases.

The J gene is TRBJ2-2, the V gene TRBV5-4; 9 nucleotides agree with TRBD2. Germline loops: CDR1 SGHNT, CDR2 YYREEE (reference sequence). V shed 4 bases, J shed 6 bases, and the junction held 7 bases outside the gene matches. The CDR3 sequence is 15 residues long. This CDR3 is CASSPSGVGAGELFF. The CDR3 nucleotides read TGTGCCAGCAGCCCTAGCGGGGTGGGCGCCGGGGAGCTGTTTTTT.

The chain uses TRBV3-1 (or the pseudogene TRBV3-2) and TRBJ1-6; 7 positions match TRBD1. Germline CDR1 is LGHDT and CDR2 is YNNKEL (reference sequence). The CDR3 is 14 amino acids. V was pared by 4 bases and J by 6 bases, with 3 bases of the junction left unmatched. CDR3: CASSLGQSNSPLHF. CDR3 coding DNA: TGTGCCAGCAGCCTGGGACAGTCTAATTCACCCCTCCACTTT.

V gene TRBV19 combines with J gene TRBJ2-7; tentative D call: TRBD1 (5 bases). Trimming left V 0 bases short and J 5 bases short, with 11 bases between. The CDR3 length is 14 residues. Germline CDR1 and CDR2: LNHDA and SQIVND (reference sequence). The CDR3 here is CASSIDITGNEQYF. The DNA of the CDR3 is TGTGCCAGTAGTATAGACATCACAGGTAACGAGCAGTACTTC.

CDR3 residues: CASSFGQITYQYF. CDR3 in DNA: TGTGCCAGCAGTTTTGGGCAAATCACTTACCAGTATTTT. The V call is TRBV6-2 or TRBV6-3, the J call TRBJ2-3; D uncertain. Trimming shortened V by 4 bases and J by 12 bases, and 17 bases separated the two germline ends. Germline assignment: CDR1 MNHEY and CDR2 SVGEGT. The CDR3 sequence is 13 residues long.

The chain is built from TRBV5-4 and TRBJ1-2; D call uncertain. With 5 bases removed from V and 10 bases from J, the gap between germline ends came to 18 bases. CDR1 is SGHNT, CDR2 YYREEE, per germline (reference sequence). The CDR3 runs to 13 residues. CDR3 loop: CASSWYSSGYYTF. In nucleotides, the CDR3 is TGTGCCAGCAGTTGGTACAGCTCCGGCTACTACACCTTC. Full variable domain (rest looked up from reference TRBV5-4 and TRBJ1-2): ETGVTQSPTHLIKTRGQQVTLRCSSQSGHNTVSWYQQALGQGPQFIFQYYREEENGRGNFPPRFSGLQFPNYSSELNVNALELDDSALYLCASSWYSSGYYTFGSGTRLTVV.

V is TRBV11-3 and J is TRBJ2-7, with TRBD1 matching over 11 bases. The CDR3 loop spans 15 amino acids. Germline assignment: CDR1 SGHNT and CDR2 YENEEA. Unmatched junction bases numbered 7, after V lost 5 bases and J lost 4 bases. CDR3 protein: CASSHGQGASYEQYF. CDR3 nucleotides: TGTGCCAGCAGCCACGGACAGGGGGCGTCGTACGAGCAGTACTTC.

The V gene is TRBV27, the J gene TRBJ1-6; D possibly corresponds to TRBD1 (6 bases). This CDR3 spans 14 amino acids. Trimming took 5 bases from V and 4 from J, leaving 9 bases between them. Germline assignment: CDR1 MNHEY and CDR2 SMNVEV (reference sequence). The CDR3 sequence is CASSRQGYNSPLHF. The CDR3 DNA is TGTGCCAGCAGTCGCCAGGGGTATAATTCACCCCTCCACTTT.

This CDR3 reads CASSYAREYTDTQYF. The DNA of the CDR3 is TGTGCCAGCAGTTACGCCCGTGAGTACACAGATACGCAGTATTTT. The gene calls are TRBV6-2 or TRBV6-3 and TRBJ2-3, with D unresolved. Between the trimmed V and J ends, which lost 2 bases and 2 bases, there was a span of 11 bases. The CDR3 loop spans 15 amino acids. CDR1 is MNHEY and CDR2 is SVGEGT in the germline V gene.

The gene calls are TRBV6-5 and TRBJ1-1, with unresolved D. CDR1 MNHEY and CDR2 SVGAGI come from the germline V gene. This CDR3 comprises 15 residues. Deletions cut 5 bases from V and 4 bases from J, with 17 bases between. This CDR3 reads CASSPDALGGTEAFF. For the CDR3, the DNA is TGTGCCAGCAGTCCGGACGCCTTGGGAGGCACTGAAGCTTTCTTT.

V and J are TRBV2 and TRBJ1-2; D gene unclear. The CDR3 sequence is 14 residues long. Germline lookup yields CDR1 SNHLY and CDR2 FYNNEI. The V gene lost 2 bases and the J gene lost 6 bases, with 13 bases spanning the gap. The CDR3 nucleotides are TGTGCCAGCAGTGAACTAATACAGAGCAATGGCTACACCTTC. Its translation: CASSELIQSNGYTF. The whole variable domain, filled in from reference TRBV2 and TRBJ1-2, reads EPEVTQTPSHQVTQMGQEVILRCVPISNHLYFYWYRQILGQKVEFLVSFYNNEISEKSEIFDDQFSVERPDGSNFTLKIRSTKLEDSAMYFCASSELIQSNGYTFGSGTRLTVV.

The rearrangement links TRBV19 to TRBJ2-3; no definite D call. The CDR3 sequence is 14 residues long. V was trimmed by 10 bases and J by 4 bases, leaving 18 bases between them. Germline loops: CDR1 LNHDA, CDR2 SQIVND (reference sequence). The CDR3 DNA sequence: TGTGCCACCCGATCCCCCCGAGAGGCAGATACGCAGTATTTT. Residues: CATRSPREADTQYF.

V gene TRBV30 combines with J gene TRBJ2-7, with 7 bases lining up with TRBD1. The CDR3 length is 12 residues. Trimming at V came to 7 bases and at J to 5 bases, leaving 8 bases not matched to a gene. Germline values: CDR1 GTSNPN, CDR2 SVGIG (reference sequence). CDR3 sequence: CAFNRGFNEQYF. CDR3 sequence (DNA): TGTGCCTTCAACAGGGGCTTCAACGAGCAGTACTTC.

This chain connects TRBV19 to TRBJ2-6; tentative D call: TRBD1 (7 bases). The V end was cut by 3 bases, the J end by 2 bases, with 14 bases between. There are 17 residues in the CDR3. CDR1 and CDR2 (germline): LNHDA, SQIVND (reference sequence). CDR3 coding DNA: TGTGCCAGTAGTATTTTGGGGGGACAGCCTGGGGCCAACGTCCTGACTTTC. Translating gives CASSILGGQPGANVLTF.

This chain uses TRBV6-5 with TRBJ2-1, with D perhaps matching TRBD2 (5 bases). The CDR3 has 15 amino acids. V was trimmed by 8 bases and J by 8 bases, leaving 22 bases between them. Germline V lookup: CDR1 MNHEY, CDR2 SVGAGI. CDR3 in amino acids: CASDVTYRGWDEQFF. As DNA, the CDR3 is TGTGCCAGCGATGTCACCTACCGGGGATGGGATGAGCAGTTCTTC.

V and J are TRBV2 and TRBJ1-5; D unresolved. The germline CDR1 and CDR2 sequences are SNHLY and FYNNEI. The V and J ends lost 3 bases and 3 bases respectively, with 9 bases between them. This CDR3 comprises 14 residues. CDR3 in DNA: TGTGCCAGCAGTGATAAAAGCTTCAATCAGCCCCAGCATTTT. Translated, it gives CASSDKSFNQPQHF.

The V gene is TRBV4-3, the J gene TRBJ2-7, with D unclear. There are 14 residues in the CDR3. CDR1 is LGHNA and CDR2 is YSLEER in the germline V gene. Trimming shortened V by 4 bases and J by 0 bases, and 10 bases separated the two germline ends. In nucleotides, the CDR3 is TGCGCCAGCAGCCCAGCGACGGCCTCCTACGAGCAGTACTTC. Its translation: CASSPATASYEQYF.

This chain joins TRBV28 and TRBJ1-2, with D unresolved. The CDR3 is made up of 15 amino acids. The V and J ends lost 2 bases and 7 bases respectively, with 17 bases between them. Germline CDR1 MDHEN, CDR2 SYDVKM. The DNA for the CDR3 is TGTGCCAGCAGTTTAGTTTCTGTCTCGTCGAGTGGCTACACCTTC. Translation gives CASSLVSVSSSGYTF.

The rearrangement uses TRBV11-2 and TRBJ2-7; 8 nucleotides agree with TRBD1. CDR3 length equals 14 residues. J lost 5 bases, V lost 5 bases, and 8 bases had no gene match. Per germline, CDR1 SGHAT and CDR2 FQNNGV. Written as DNA, the CDR3 is TGTGCCAGCAGCCACCGACAGGGGTCCGACGAGCAGTACTTC. Protein: CASSHRQGSDEQYF.

This chain connects TRBV19 to TRBJ2-2; 12 bases line up with TRBD2. With 3 bases clipped from V and 0 bases from J, the junction kept 2 bases outside the gene matches. The CDR3 has 17 amino acids. CDR1 is LNHDA and CDR2 is SQIVND in the germline V gene (reference sequence). The CDR3 protein is CASSIRLAGANTGELFF. For the CDR3, the DNA is TGTGCCAGTAGTATCCGACTAGCGGGAGCGAACACCGGGGAGCTGTTTTTT.

This clone was found a few times. This chain joins TRBV5-6 and TRBJ2-3; 12 positions agree with TRBD2. CDR1 and CDR2 from the germline V gene are SGHDT and YYEEEE. The CDR3 extends over 16 amino acids. Losses at the gene ends were 2 bases for V and 1 base for J; bases not matched to a gene: 2. The CDR3 spells CASSFTSGGRTDTQYF. CDR3 nucleotide sequence: TGTGCCAGCAGCTTTACTAGCGGGGGGCGCACAGATACGCAGTATTTT. Full variable domain (rest looked up from reference TRBV5-6 and TRBJ2-3): DAGVTQSPTHLIKTRGQQVTLRCSPKSGHDTVSWYQQALGQGPQFIFQYYEEEERQRGNFPDRFSGHQFPNYSSELNVNALLLGDSALYLCASSFTSGGRTDTQYFGPGTRLTVL.

The J gene is TRBJ2-5, the V gene TRBV5-4, with 10 bases fitting TRBD2. CDR1 is SGHNT, CDR2 YYREEE, per germline (reference sequence). V lost 2 bases and J lost 5; bases outside the gene matches: 9. The CDR3 totals 16 residues. The CDR3 coding sequence is TGTGCCAGCAGCTTTGTAACTAGCGGGGCCGGGGAGACCCAGTACTTC. It yields the protein CASSFVTSGAGETQYF.

CDR3 sequence reads: CAWNVPPRTGGKLAGELFF. CDR3 nucleotide sequence: TGTGCCTGGAATGTACCCCCCCGGACAGGGGGCAAATTGGCCGGGGAGCTGTTTTTT. V gene TRBV30 combines with J gene TRBJ2-2, with 11 bases identical to TRBD1. The V gene's germline CDR1 is GTSNPN and CDR2 SVGIG (reference sequence). V shed 4 bases, J shed 6 bases, and the junction held 19 bases outside the gene matches. This CDR3 region has 19 residues. The entire variable domain, with the rest obtained from reference TRBV30 and TRBJ2-2, is as follows: SQTIHQWPATLVQPVGSPLSLECTVEGTSNPNLYWYRQAAGRGLQLLFYSVGIGQISSEVPQNLSASRPQDRQFILSSKKLLLSDSGFYLCAWNVPPRTGGKLAGELFFGEGSRLTVL.

V usage is TRBV6-2 or TRBV6-3 and J usage is TRBJ1-1; 10 bases are a match to TRBD1. V was clipped by 6 bases and J by 0 bases; unmatched bases: 4. Germline CDR1 reads MNHEY; CDR2 reads SVGEGT. The CDR3 has 15 residues. CDR3 protein: CASSRTGGMNTEAFF. The DNA for the CDR3 is TGTGCCAGCAGCCGGACAGGGGGGATGAACACTGAAGCTTTCTTT.

V gene TRBV14 combines with J gene TRBJ1-1, with a weak D call TRBD1 (5 bases). The CDR3 is 13 amino acids. Trimming took off 4 bases at V and 4 bases at J, with 10 bases between the two ends. Germline V gives CDR1 SGHDN, CDR2 FVKESK. The CDR3 protein is CASSLTRGTEAFF. The CDR3, as DNA: TGTGCCAGCAGCCTTACAAGGGGCACTGAAGCTTTCTTT.